The clone carrying this TCR beta chain appeared a single time. This sample is drawn from a study of blood T cell repertoires in COVID-19. Study summary: The cDNA or gDNA used as material had been derived from T cells, B-cell-depleted T cells, or PBMCs.

Trimming removed 6 bases from V and 6 bases from J; junction bases left unmatched: 9. There are 15 residues in the CDR3. Per the germline V gene, CDR1 is SGHVS and CDR2 is FNYEAQ. As handled by the study authors: Amplification with reference gene primers provided the estimates of nucleated cell counts. The table came from immunoSEQ multiplex PCR; TCRdb's copy has only in-frame clones and leaves some out. V, J and clone size reflect that table, while D and trimming were determined from the DNA. The data show approximately 180,000 clones, roughly 89% seen once. Participants were aged roughly 18 to 90 years, lived in around 22 US areas, and enrolled virtually.

The chain is built from TRBV7-6 and TRBJ2-7; TRBD1 aligns across 12 bases. The clonotype originates from a woman aged 35 to 49 with acute COVID-19. Sequencing was done on a sample of PBMCs or T cells enriched from blood (not recorded which). The CDR3: CASSPLGTGGPEQYF. The CDR3 DNA sequence: TGTGCCAGCAGTCCGCTTGGGACAGGGGGCCCCGAGCAGTACTTC.